These 16 T cell receptor beta chains were sequenced from one sample in a study of shared clonotypes between healthy human individuals. Libraries were prepared by immunoSEQ multiplex PCR; TCRdb keeps only in-frame clonotypes and omits some of them. The table shows about 100,000 clones, with about 71% occurring only once. Sample: memory CD8+ T cells sorted from blood. Described subset: CD45RO+ cells pooled with CCR7-negative TemRA cells. The receptors stem from a woman aged 25-40 years in good health.

The chain links TRBV6-1 to TRBJ2-7; unclear D gene. Germline lookup yields CDR1 MNHNS and CDR2 SASEGT. The CDR3 is made up of 16 amino acids. Trimming stripped 4 bases from V and 0 bases from J, with 16 bases between. The CDR3 sequence: CASSALDVTSSYEQYF. CDR3 in DNA: TGTGCCAGCAGTGCCTTGGACGTAACCAGCTCCTACGAGCAGTACTTC.

This clone was detected a few times. The gene calls are TRBV29-1 and TRBJ1-1; no clear D gene. There are 14 residues in the CDR3. V was clipped by 5 bases and J by 1 base, with 14 bases between them. Germline V gives CDR1 SQVTM, CDR2 ANQGSEA. In nucleotides, the CDR3 is TGCAGCGTTTGGGCCCCAGGAGGGAACACTGAAGCTTTCTTT. Translation: CSVWAPGGNTEAFF.

In this sample, this clone turned up many times. This chain links TRBV11-3 with TRBJ2-1, with 10 bases lining up with TRBD2. The CDR3 runs to 14 residues. Looked up from germline, CDR1 is SGHNT and CDR2 is YENEEA. V trimming: 4 bases; J trimming: 8 bases; junction bases outside the gene matches: 5. CDR3 loop: CASSSGTSVHEQFF. DNA for the CDR3: TGTGCCAGCAGCTCCGGGACTAGCGTCCATGAGCAGTTCTTC.

The V call is TRBV10-3, the J call TRBJ2-3; D is ambiguous. This CDR3 contains 15 residues. CDR1 ENHRY and CDR2 SYGVKD come from the germline V gene. V was clipped by 6 bases and J by 1 base, with 14 bases between them. CDR3 loop: CAIRAVSSRTDTQYF. The CDR3, as DNA: TGTGCCATCAGGGCAGTGAGTAGCCGCACAGATACGCAGTATTTT.

This chain's CDR3 is CASSPPRGAANYGYTF. As DNA, the CDR3 is TGTGCCAGCAGCCCCCCCCGGGGGGCGGCTAACTATGGCTACACCTTC. This chain uses TRBV7-8 with TRBJ1-2, with D possibly matching TRBD1 (6 bases). The CDR3 contains 16 residues. CDR1 and CDR2 from the germline V gene are SGHVS and FQNEAQ. Deletions cut 5 bases from V and 0 bases from J, with 16 bases between.

The chain joins TRBV6-1 to TRBJ1-2; 7 bases are a match to TRBD1. The V gene end was trimmed by 6 bases and the J gene end by 6 bases; junction bases not matched to a gene: 7. The CDR3 spans 13 residues. Germline V gives CDR1 MNHNS, CDR2 SASEGT. In DNA, the CDR3 is TGTGCCAGCAGCGGGGACAGAGAGAATGGCTACACCTTC. The encoded protein is CASSGDRENGYTF.

V gene TRBV5-1 combines with J gene TRBJ1-1; 7 bases agree with TRBD1. CDR1 and CDR2 (germline): SGHRS, YFSETQ. The CDR3 covers 15 residues. V gave up 3 bases and J gave up 3 bases; unmatched junction bases: 8. In nucleotides, the CDR3 is TGCGCCAGCAGCTCCAGTGGGCAGGGGGACACTGAAGCTTTCTTT. It specifies CASSSSGQGDTEAFF.

This clone showed up just a few times. This chain connects TRBV6-5 to TRBJ1-2; tentatively, D is TRBD1 (5 bases). CDR1 is MNHEY, CDR2 SVGAGI, per germline. CDR3 length: 14 amino acids. Trimming stripped 5 bases from V and 4 bases from J, with 14 bases between. The CDR3 coding sequence is TGTGCCAGCAGTCCCGGGGGAGGTCCCTATGGCTACACCTTC. Residues: CASSPGGGPYGYTF.

The genes are TRBV30 and TRBJ1-2; TRBD1 is a possible D gene (6 bases). The V gene lost 1 base and the J gene lost 8 bases, with 8 bases spanning the gap. Germline V gene lookup returns CDR1 GTSNPN and CDR2 SVGIG (reference sequence). The CDR3 consists of 11 residues. As DNA, the CDR3 is TGTGCCTGGAGTGACAGGGACGGCTACACCTTC. Its protein product is CAWSDRDGYTF.

This clone was observed many times. The V gene is TRBV9, the J gene TRBJ1-4, with D maybe TRBD1 (5 bases). CDR1 and CDR2 (germline): SGDLS, YYNGEE. The CDR3 runs 15 residues. Trimming shortened V by 0 bases and J by 7 bases, and 13 bases separated the two germline ends. CDR3 in amino acids: CASSVGGTPREKLFF. The CDR3 DNA reads as TGTGCCAGCAGCGTAGGTGGGACCCCTCGTGAAAAACTGTTTTTT.

This sequence joins TRBV28 and TRBJ1-1, with TRBD1 matching over 7 bases. V was clipped by 4 bases and J by 5 bases; unmatched bases: 10. Germline-derived CDR1 and CDR2 are MDHEN and SYDVKM. The CDR3 is made up of 15 amino acids. CDR3 nucleotide sequence: TGTGCCAGCAGTTCCCCCCGCGAGGACAGGACTGAAGCTTTCTTT. It encodes CASSSPREDRTEAFF. The whole variable domain, remainder taken from reference TRBV28 and TRBJ1-1, is DVKVTQSSRYLVKRTGEKVFLECVQDMDHENMFWYRQDPGLGLRLIYFSYDVKMKEKGDIPEGYSVSREKKERFSLILESASTNQTSMYLCASSSPREDRTEAFFGQGTRLTVV.

The chain uses TRBV5-4 and TRBJ2-3; 10 bases map to TRBD2. The CDR3 spans 19 residues. Germline CDR1 is SGHNT and CDR2 is YYREEE (reference sequence). Trimming at V came to 4 bases and at J to 0 bases, leaving 14 bases not matched to a gene. CDR3 sequence (DNA): TGTGCCAGCAGCCCGCCTCTAGCGGGAGCGGGTGGTAGCACAGATACGCAGTATTTT. This encodes CASSPPLAGAGGSTDTQYF.

V gene TRBV6-1 combines with J gene TRBJ2-7, with D possibly being TRBD1 (6 bases). The V gene's germline CDR1 is MNHNS and CDR2 SASEGT. The ends were cut back, 8 bases at V and 4 bases at J, with 15 bases in the middle. The CDR3 consists of 13 residues. The CDR3 DNA sequence: TGTGCCAGCGAACAGGGACAACGGTACGAGCAGTACTTC. As protein: CASEQGQRYEQYF.

The chain is built from TRBV28 and TRBJ2-2; TRBD2 aligns across 9 bases. With V trimmed by 3 bases and J by 7 bases, 27 bases remained unmatched. Germline loops: CDR1 MDHEN, CDR2 SYDVKM. The CDR3 loop spans 22 amino acids. The CDR3 loop reads CASSFTYSPLAGLPGGGGELFF. The CDR3 nucleotides are TGTGCCAGCAGTTTCACCTATTCCCCCCTAGCGGGACTCCCCGGTGGTGGCGGGGAGCTGTTTTTT.

The chain joins TRBV28 to TRBJ2-7, with D unclear. The V gene lost 3 bases and the J gene lost 6 bases, with 15 bases spanning the gap. The CDR3 sequence is 14 residues long. Germline V gene data show CDR1 as MDHEN and CDR2 as SYDVKM. CDR3 loop: CASSFRDQTAEQYF. DNA of the CDR3: TGTGCCAGCAGTTTTAGAGACCAGACGGCCGAGCAGTACTTC.

The chain has TRBV2 and TRBJ1-2; 9 positions match TRBD1. The junction had 5 bases not matched to a gene; V was cut back by 6 bases and J by 3 bases. The CDR3 totals 14 residues. From germline, CDR1 is SNHLY and CDR2 FYNNEI. CDR3 amino acids: CASSLRDRDYGYTF. CDR3 DNA: TGTGCCAGCAGCCTCCGGGACAGGGACTATGGCTACACCTTC.